This TCR beta chain originates from a study of identical twins. Study-level findings and limits: The study reached conclusions through statistical analysis that was cross-sectional, not following the same donors.

About this clonotype: Its antigen is currently unknown.

Via MiXCR, TCRdb re-called the 5' RACE reads, giving one row per CDR3 protein. The data show over 500,000 distinct CDR3 sequences, 22% seen once. This CDR3 comprises 15 residues. The V end was cut by 5 bases, the J end by 2 bases, with 15 bases between. CDR1 is SQVTM and CDR2 is ANQGSEA in the germline V gene. The sample also formed part of further work on T cells expressing NK-cell markers.

The chain combines TRBV29-1 with TRBJ2-2; D is possibly TRBD2 (5 bases). The sample comprised CD4+ T cells sorted from blood. The sequence was collected from a woman aged 18-29 years in good health. The chain's CDR3 is CSVCRENPNTGELFF. The CDR3 DNA reads as TGCAGCGTTTGCCGGGAAAACCCCAACACCGGGGAGCTGTTTTTT.